This T cell receptor beta chain came from a study of blood T cell repertoires in COVID-19 (dated by TCRdb to between 2020 and 2021). Background for the entire study: The collaborator samples originated in the United States, Italy and Spain and spanned the acute and convalescent phases of COVID-19. Deeply sampled blood TCRbeta repertoires from subjects exposed to, actively infected with, or recovered from COVID-19 were included in the dataset. The material from the prospective study consisted of cDNA or gDNA derived from T cells, B-cell-depleted T cells, or PBMCs. Samples were obtained from the ongoing ImmuneRACE study (first 160 participants) and from about 1,300 subjects provided by 6 global collaborators. Nearly every sample came with metadata listing a de-identified subject ID, COVID-19 status, age in years and sex. Where HLA class I and class II types were available, the types were taken from metadata supplied by the sample provider, not from assay-based typing. The repertoires were released in a freely available public database meant as a resource for research on the immune response to SARS-CoV-2.

A word on this clone: There is no known antigen for this receptor. Per-nucleotide qualities are absent, and no much larger clonotype sits a single base away.

TCRbeta CDR3 regions were amplified from genomic DNA using the immunoSEQ Assay, a bias-controlled multiplex PCR. As for how the authors treated the data: The number of nucleated cells in each sample was estimated by amplification of reference gene primers within the assay. To quantify the absolute abundance of each unique TCRbeta CDR3 rearrangement, sequence reads were collapsed and filtered. For each sample, productive Simpson clonality was calculated as the square root of Simpson's diversity index over productive rearrangements. TCRdb took over this immuneACCESS table, retaining in-frame rearrangements with V and J assigned. Such tables are incomplete; in checked studies, under half of the missing clones stem from an unresolved V gene, and the remainder is unexplained. That table gives V, J and clone size, and the DNA gave D and trimming. Recorded for this sample are some 350,000 clones; about 90% of them occurred a single time. The leading ten clones occupy around 3.3% of the sample.

A second Seattle source provided samples from volunteer blood donors who had recovered from COVID-19. Each collaborating institution followed its own protocols to collect whole blood in K2EDTA tubes. For TCRbeta analysis, collaborator samples were shipped as frozen whole blood, as isolated PBMCs, or as DNA extracted from either sample type. CDR1 and CDR2, per the germline V gene, are KGHDR and SFDVKD. Germline trimming amounts to 0 bases on V and 2 bases on J, with 2 as the count of junction bases outside the gene matches. The CDR3 spans 15 residues, from the cysteine through the phenylalanine. CDR3 DNA only is kept here, 45 bases in frame from base 1. Overall study outcomes, separate from this receptor: The quantity of clinical and demographic metadata differed by source and by participant and was supplied without curation.

The rearrangement combines TRBV24-1 with TRBJ2-5; 7 bases in the middle match TRBD1. Sequencing input: peripheral blood. This receptor was obtained from a woman younger than 35 who had recovered from COVID-19. The bases are TGTGCCACCAGTGATTTGCGGGACAGTCAAGAGACCCAGTACTTC. This encodes CATSDLRDSQETQYF.